This paragraph reports one T cell receptor beta chain. TCRdb used MiXCR to reprocess the PCR reads, holding one entry per CDR3 protein. The data contain over 6,500 distinct CDR3 sequences, about 46% of them seen just once; the ten biggest clones take up less than 11%. This sample is drawn from a study of immune characterization of retroperitoneal liposarcoma. The CDR3 loop spans 15 amino acids. V dropped 2 bases and J dropped 1 base, with 11 bases sitting between them. Germline V gene data show CDR1 as MNHNS and CDR2 as SASEGT. The sequenced sample was tumor tissue. The gene calls are TRBV6-1 and TRBJ1-1; possible D gene TRBD1, 5 bases. The sequence came from a male donor with retroperitoneal liposarcoma. The CDR3 sequence is CASSERGTQNTEAFF. DNA for the CDR3: TGTGCCAGCAGTGAACGGGGCACCCAGAACACTGAAGCTTTCTTT.